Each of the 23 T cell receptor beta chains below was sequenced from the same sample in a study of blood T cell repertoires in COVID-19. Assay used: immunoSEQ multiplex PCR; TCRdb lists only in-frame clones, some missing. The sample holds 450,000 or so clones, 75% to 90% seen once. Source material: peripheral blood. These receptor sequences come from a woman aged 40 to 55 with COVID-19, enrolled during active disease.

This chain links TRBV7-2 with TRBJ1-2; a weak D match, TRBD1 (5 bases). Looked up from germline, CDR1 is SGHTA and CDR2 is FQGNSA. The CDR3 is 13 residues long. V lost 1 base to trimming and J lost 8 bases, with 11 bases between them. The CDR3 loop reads CASSLGSGRGYTF. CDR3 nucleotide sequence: TGTGCCAGCAGCTTAGGTTCAGGGAGGGGCTACACCTTC.

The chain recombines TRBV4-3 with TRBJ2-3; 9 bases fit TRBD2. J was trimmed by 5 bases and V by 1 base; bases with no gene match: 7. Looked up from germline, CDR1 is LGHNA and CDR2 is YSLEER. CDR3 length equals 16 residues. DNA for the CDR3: TGCGCCAGCAGCCAAGTGCGGGGGGGCCAAAGAGATACGCAGTATTTT. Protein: CASSQVRGGQRDTQYF.

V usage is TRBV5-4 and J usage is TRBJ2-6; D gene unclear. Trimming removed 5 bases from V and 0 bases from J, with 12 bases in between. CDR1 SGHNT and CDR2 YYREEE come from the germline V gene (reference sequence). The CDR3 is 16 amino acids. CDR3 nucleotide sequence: TGTGCCAGCAGTCCCCTACAGTCCTCTGGGGCCAACGTCCTGACTTTC. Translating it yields CASSPLQSSGANVLTF. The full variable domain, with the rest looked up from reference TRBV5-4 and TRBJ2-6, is ETGVTQSPTHLIKTRGQQVTLRCSSQSGHNTVSWYQQALGQGPQFIFQYYREEENGRGNFPPRFSGLQFPNYSSELNVNALELDDSALYLCASSPLQSSGANVLTFGAGSRLTVL.

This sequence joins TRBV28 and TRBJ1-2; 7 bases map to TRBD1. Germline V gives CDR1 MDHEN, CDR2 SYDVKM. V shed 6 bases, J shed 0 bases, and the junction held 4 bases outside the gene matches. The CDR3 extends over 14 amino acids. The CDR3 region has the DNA TGTGCCAGCAGAAGACAGGGACCTAACTATGGCTACACCTTC. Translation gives CASRRQGPNYGYTF.

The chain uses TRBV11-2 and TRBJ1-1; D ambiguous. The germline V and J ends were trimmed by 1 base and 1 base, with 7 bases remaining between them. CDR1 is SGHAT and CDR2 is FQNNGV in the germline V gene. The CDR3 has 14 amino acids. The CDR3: CASSLVQRNTEAFF. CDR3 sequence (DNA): TGTGCCAGCAGCTTAGTACAGAGGAACACTGAAGCTTTCTTT.

The CDR3 is CSLRGTSGGADTQYF. The DNA for the CDR3 is TGCAGCCTAAGAGGGACTAGCGGGGGTGCAGATACGCAGTATTTT. The chain employs TRBV29-1 and TRBJ2-3, with 14 positions matching TRBD2. Germline lookup yields CDR1 SQVTM and CDR2 ANQGSEA. The CDR3 is 15 amino acids. With 8 bases clipped from V and 4 bases from J, the junction kept 8 bases outside the gene matches.

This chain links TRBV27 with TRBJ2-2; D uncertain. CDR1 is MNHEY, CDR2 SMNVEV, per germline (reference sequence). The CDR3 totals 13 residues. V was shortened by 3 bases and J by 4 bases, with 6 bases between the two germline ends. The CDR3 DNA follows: TGTGCCAGCAGTTTCCAGGTCACCGGGGAGCTGTTTTTT. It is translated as CASSFQVTGELFF.

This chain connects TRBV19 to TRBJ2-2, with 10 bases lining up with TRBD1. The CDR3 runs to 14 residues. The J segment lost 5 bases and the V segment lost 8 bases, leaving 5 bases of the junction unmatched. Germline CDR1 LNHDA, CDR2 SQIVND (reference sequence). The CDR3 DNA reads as TGTGCCAGTGGACAGGGGGGAGGGACCGGGGAGCTGTTTTTT. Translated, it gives CASGQGGGTGELFF.

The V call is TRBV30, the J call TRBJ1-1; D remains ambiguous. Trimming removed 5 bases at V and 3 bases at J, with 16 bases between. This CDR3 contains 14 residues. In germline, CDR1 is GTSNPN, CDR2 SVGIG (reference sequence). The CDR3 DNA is TGTGCCTGGTCCTACGGAGAGGGCTACACTGAAGCTTTCTTT. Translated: CAWSYGEGYTEAFF.

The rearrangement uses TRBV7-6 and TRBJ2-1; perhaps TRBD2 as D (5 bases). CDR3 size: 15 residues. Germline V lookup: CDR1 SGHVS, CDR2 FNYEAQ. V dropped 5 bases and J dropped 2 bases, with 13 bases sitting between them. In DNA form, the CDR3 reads TGTGCCAGCAGCCCAGCGGCCGGAACCTACAATGAGCAGTTCTTC. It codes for CASSPAAGTYNEQFF.

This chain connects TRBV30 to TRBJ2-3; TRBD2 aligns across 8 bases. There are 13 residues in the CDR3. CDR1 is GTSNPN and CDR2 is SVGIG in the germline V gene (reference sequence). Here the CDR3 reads CGTGGKGADTQYF. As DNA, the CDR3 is TGTGGGACGGGGGGGAAGGGTGCAGATACGCAGTATTTT.

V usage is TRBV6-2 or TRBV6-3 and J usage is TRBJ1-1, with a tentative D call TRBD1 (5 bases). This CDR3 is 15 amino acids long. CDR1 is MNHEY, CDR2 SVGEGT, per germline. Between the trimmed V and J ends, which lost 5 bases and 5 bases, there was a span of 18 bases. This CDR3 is CASSLQGPRITEAFF. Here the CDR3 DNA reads TGTGCCAGCAGTCTCCAGGGCCCTAGGATTACTGAAGCTTTCTTT.

The CDR3 loop is CAWSVMVPRYNEQFF. CDR3 nucleotide sequence: TGTGCCTGGAGTGTAATGGTTCCCCGGTACAATGAGCAGTTCTTC. The chain employs TRBV30 and TRBJ2-1; D gene unclear. With 0 bases removed from V and 4 bases from J, the gap between germline ends came to 13 bases. The CDR3 consists of 15 residues. Per the germline V gene, CDR1 is GTSNPN and CDR2 is SVGIG (reference sequence). The variable domain in full, completed from reference TRBV30 and TRBJ2-1, reads SQTIHQWPATLVQPVGSPLSLECTVEGTSNPNLYWYRQAAGRGLQLLFYSVGIGQISSEVPQNLSASRPQDRQFILSSKKLLLSDSGFYLCAWSVMVPRYNEQFFGPGTRLTVL.

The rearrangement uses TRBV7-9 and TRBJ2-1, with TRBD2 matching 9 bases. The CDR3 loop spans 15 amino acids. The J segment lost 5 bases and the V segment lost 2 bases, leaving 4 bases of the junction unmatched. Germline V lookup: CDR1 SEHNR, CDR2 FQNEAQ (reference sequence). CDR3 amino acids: CASSLRGGRDNEQFF. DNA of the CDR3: TGTGCCAGCAGCTTACGTGGCGGGAGGGACAATGAGCAGTTCTTC. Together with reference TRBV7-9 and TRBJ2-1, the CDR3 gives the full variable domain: DTGVSQNPRHKITKRGQNVTFRCDPISEHNRLYWYRQTLGQGPEFLTYFQNEAQLEKSRLLSDRFSAERPKGSFSTLEIQRTEQGDSAMYLCASSLRGGRDNEQFFGPGTRLTVL.

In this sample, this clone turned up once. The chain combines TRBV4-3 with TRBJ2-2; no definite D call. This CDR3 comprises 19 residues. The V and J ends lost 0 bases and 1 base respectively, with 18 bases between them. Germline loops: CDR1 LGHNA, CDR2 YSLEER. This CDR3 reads CASSQDRVPGTLNTGELFF. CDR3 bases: TGCGCCAGCAGCCAAGATCGGGTCCCTGGCACGCTGAACACCGGGGAGCTGTTTTTT.

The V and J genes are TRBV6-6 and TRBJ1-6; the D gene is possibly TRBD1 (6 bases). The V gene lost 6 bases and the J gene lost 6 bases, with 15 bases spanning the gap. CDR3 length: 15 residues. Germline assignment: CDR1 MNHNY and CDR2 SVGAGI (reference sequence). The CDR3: CASRVTGLGNSPLHF. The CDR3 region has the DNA TGTGCCAGCAGGGTAACAGGGCTGGGTAATTCACCCCTCCACTTT.

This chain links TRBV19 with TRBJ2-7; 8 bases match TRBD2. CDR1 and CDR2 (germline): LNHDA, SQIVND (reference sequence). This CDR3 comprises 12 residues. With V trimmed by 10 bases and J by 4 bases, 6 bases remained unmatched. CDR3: CATGGSAYEQYF. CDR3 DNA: TGTGCCACGGGGGGGTCAGCTTACGAGCAGTACTTC.

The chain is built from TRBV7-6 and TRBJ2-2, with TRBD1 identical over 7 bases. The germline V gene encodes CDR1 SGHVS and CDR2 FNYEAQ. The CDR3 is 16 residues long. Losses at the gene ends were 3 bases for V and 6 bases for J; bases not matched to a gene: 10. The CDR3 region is CASSLGQQAYPGELFF. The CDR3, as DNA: TGTGCCAGCAGCTTGGGACAGCAAGCGTACCCCGGGGAGCTGTTTTTT.

The CDR3 loop reads CANRVGGEGYGYTF. Written as DNA, the CDR3 is TGTGCCAACCGCGTCGGCGGGGAGGGGTATGGCTACACCTTC. The chain carries TRBV2 and TRBJ1-2, with TRBD1 as a possible D gene (5 bases). The V gene lost 10 bases and the J gene lost 5 bases, with 20 bases spanning the gap. The CDR3 spans 14 residues. Per the germline V gene, CDR1 is SNHLY and CDR2 is FYNNEI.

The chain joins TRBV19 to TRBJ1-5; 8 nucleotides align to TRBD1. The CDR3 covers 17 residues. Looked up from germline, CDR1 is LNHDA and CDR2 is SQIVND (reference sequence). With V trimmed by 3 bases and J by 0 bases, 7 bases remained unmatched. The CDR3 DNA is TGTGCCAGTAGTATCAGACAGGGGCGCTATAGCAATCAGCCCCAGCATTTT. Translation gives CASSIRQGRYSNQPQHF.

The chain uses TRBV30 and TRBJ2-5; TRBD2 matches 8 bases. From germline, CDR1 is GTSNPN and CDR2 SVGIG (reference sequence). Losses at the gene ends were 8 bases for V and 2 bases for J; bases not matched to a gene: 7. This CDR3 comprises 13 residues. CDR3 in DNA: TGTGCCCGCGGTACTAGCGGACAAGAGACCCAGTACTTC. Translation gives CARGTSGQETQYF.

CDR3 in amino acids: CASSTRPQSRAYNEQFF. CDR3 DNA: TGTGCCAGTAGTACAAGACCCCAAAGTCGGGCCTACAATGAGCAGTTCTTC. This chain connects TRBV19 to TRBJ2-1; D is ambiguous. Germline CDR1 is LNHDA and CDR2 is SQIVND (reference sequence). The CDR3 spans 17 residues. V was cut by 4 bases and J by 2 bases, with 18 bases left in between. Using reference TRBV19 and TRBJ2-1 for the parts outside the CDR3, the full variable domain is DGGITQSPKYLFRKEGQNVTLSCEQNLNHDAMYWYRQDPGQGLRLIYYSQIVNDFQKGDIAEGYSVSREKKESFPLTVTSAQKNPTAFYLCASSTRPQSRAYNEQFFGPGTRLTVL.

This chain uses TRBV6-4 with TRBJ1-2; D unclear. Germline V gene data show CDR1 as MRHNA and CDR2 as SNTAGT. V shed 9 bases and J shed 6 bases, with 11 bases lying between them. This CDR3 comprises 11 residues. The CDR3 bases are TGTGCCAGATTCGGGTTTCATGGCTACACCTTC. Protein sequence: CARFGFHGYTF.